The rows below give T cell receptor beta chains drawn from one sample of a study of blood T cell repertoires in COVID-19. Profiling relied on immunoSEQ multiplex PCR, and the TCRdb table lists in-frame clones only, not all of them. Of some 140,000 clones listed, 70% to 85% are singletons. Sequenced input: peripheral blood. All receptors derive from a man aged 60-69 years with COVID-19, enrolled during active disease. Each CDR3 is given with its conserved first and last residue. Fields, in order: D gene, V gene, J gene, CDR3 DNA, CDR3 protein. A D gene is named only where the DNA matches it firmly.

>TRBD1|TRBV20-1|TRBJ1-2
TGCAGTGCTAGTGTCGGACAGGGAAGTCGAAACTATGGCTACACCTTC
CSASVGQGSRNYGYTF
>TRBD1|TRBV28|TRBJ2-4
TGTGCCAGTGCCTCAGGGGGAATGGCCAAAAACATTCAGTACTTC
CASASGGMAKNIQYF
>TRBD1|TRBV28|TRBJ1-6
TGTGCCAGCAGTTTGGCACCGGGACAGGGGACTTCACCCCTCCACTTT
CASSLAPGQGTSPLHF
>-|TRBV6-6|TRBJ1-5
TGTGCCAGCAGCCCCGAAGCACAGCCCCAGCATTTT
CASSPEAQPQHF
>-|TRBV4-3|TRBJ2-5
TGCGCCAGCAGCCAAGGCTACAGGGTGGAAGAGACCCAGTACTTC
CASSQGYRVEETQYF
>-|TRBV4-1|TRBJ1-3
TGCGCCAGCAGACAATCCTTCTCGGGGGCTGGAAACACCATATATTTT
CASRQSFSGAGNTIYF
>-|TRBV4-1|TRBJ1-6
TGCGCCAGCAGCCAAGCCAGGGGCAATTCACCCCTCCACTTT
CASSQARGNSPLHF
>-|TRBV5-8|TRBJ1-5
TGTGCCAGCAGGCCCTTCAACGGAGGCGGGCAGCCCCAGCATTTT
CASRPFNGGGQPQHF
>TRBD1|TRBV7-9|TRBJ1-3
TGTGCCAGCAGCTTAGTAACAGGGGCTGGAAACACCATATATTTT
CASSLVTGAGNTIYF
>-|TRBV7-9|TRBJ2-7
TGTGCCAGCGCGCGGGCCGCGAACTACGAGCAGTACTTC
CASARAANYEQYF
>-|TRBV9|TRBJ1-4
TGTGCCAGCAGCGTAGCGTCCGGTAATGAAAAACTGTTTTTT
CASSVASGNEKLFF
>TRBD1|TRBV11-1|TRBJ1-4
TGTGCCAGCAGCCGGGACAGAACTAATGAAAAACTGTTTTTT
CASSRDRTNEKLFF
>-|TRBV20-1|TRBJ2-3
TGCAGTGCTAGTTTGCGGTCAGGGGGCACAGATACGCAGTATTTT
CSASLRSGGTDTQYF
>-|TRBV5-1|TRBJ1-1
TGCGCCAGCAGCTTGGGGCTCCTGAACACTGAAGCTTTCTTT
CASSLGLLNTEAFF
>TRBD1|TRBV2|TRBJ2-2
TGTGCCAGCAGGAAGGAGGGACAGGACACCGGGGAGCTGTTTTTT
CASRKEGQDTGELFF
>TRBD1|TRBV18|TRBJ2-7
TGTGCCAGCTCCCCACCCAGAGACAGGGACGAGCAGTACTTC
CASSPPRDRDEQYF
>-|TRBV27|TRBJ1-2
TGTGCCAGCAGACGTACAACAGGGAACTATGGCTACACCTTC
CASRRTTGNYGYTF
>TRBD1|TRBV12-3/TRBV12-4|TRBJ1-5
TGTGCCAGCAGCGGACAGGACAATCAGCCCCAGCATTTT
CASSGQDNQPQHF
>TRBD1|TRBV19|TRBJ1-1
TGTGCCAGTAGTATACAGGGGGGTAACGTGAACACTGAAGCTTTCTTT
CASSIQGGNVNTEAFF
>-|TRBV29-1|TRBJ2-5
TGCAGCGTTGTACGAGACTACCAAGAGACCCAGTACTTC
CSVVRDYQETQYF
>-|TRBV28|TRBJ1-1
TGTGCCAGCAGTGAAAATTGGAGTAAGGTCCCATTGAACACTGAAGCTTTCTTT
CASSENWSKVPLNTEAFF
>-|TRBV9|TRBJ2-3
TGTGCCAGCAGCGTACACCCGGGCCAGGGTAGGGTCACAGATACGCAGTATTTT
CASSVHPGQGRVTDTQYF